This is a list of T cell receptor beta chains from one sample in a study of cytomegalovirus exposure and HLA in healthy donors. The assay was immunoSEQ multiplex PCR, and TCRdb's table has in-frame clones only and misses some. The sample has some 250,000 clones, around 91% seen once. Sample: PBMCs. The origin of the receptors is a woman between 18 and 29 years old in good health and CMV-seronegative. Both conserved end residues are part of each CDR3. Expanded clones are given a class, and other clones once, few, many or no size at all.

v_gene: TRBV4-3
abundance: .
len: 15
CDR3aa: CASSQDEGGGNEQYF

v_gene: TRBV5-1
abundance: .
len: 14
CDR3aa: CASSVDRAVEKLFF

v_gene: TRBV6-1
abundance: .
len: 17
CDR3aa: CASSEGSDRVVNQPQHF

v_gene: TRBV6-1
abundance: .
len: 13
CDR3aa: CASSDINTGELFF

v_gene: TRBV20-1
abundance: few
len: 11
CDR3aa: CSARQGNTIYF

v_gene: TRBV4-3
abundance: .
len: 17
CDR3aa: CASSQDGRVRENSPLHF

v_gene: TRBV2
abundance: .
len: 14
CDR3aa: CASDGGGRSYEQYF

v_gene: TRBV10-2
abundance: .
len: 15
CDR3aa: CASSEMGQLNSPLHF

v_gene: TRBV28
abundance: .
len: 14
CDR3aa: CASSFDRYNSPLHF

v_gene: TRBV10-2
abundance: .
len: 16
CDR3aa: CASRRQAGADTGELFF

v_gene: TRBV6-5
abundance: .
len: 15
CDR3aa: CASSHKGDNTGELFF

v_gene: TRBV6-5
abundance: .
len: 14
CDR3aa: CASSPDRKTDTQYF

v_gene: TRBV29-1
abundance: .
len: 11
CDR3aa: CSVDRTVGQFF

v_gene: TRBV7-9
abundance: few
len: 12
CDR3aa: CASRRQDSPLHF

v_gene: TRBV30
abundance: .
len: 14
CDR3aa: CAWSVAASSYEQYF

v_gene: TRBV2
abundance: .
len: 14
CDR3aa: CASSRQGDGQPQHF

v_gene: TRBV7-3
abundance: .
len: 15
CDR3aa: CASSPSSASRDTQYF

v_gene: TRBV9
abundance: .
len: 16
CDR3aa: CASSVGSGGPFYEQYF

v_gene: TRBV7-8
abundance: .
len: 10
CDR3aa: CASISGELFF

v_gene: TRBV6-5
abundance: .
len: 14
CDR3aa: CASSLSGRNYGYTF

v_gene: TRBV27
abundance: .
len: 17
CDR3aa: CASSLSGSGGAGNEQFF

v_gene: TRBV28
abundance: few
len: 19
CDR3aa: CASRDSPILAGGRKNIQYF

v_gene: TRBV27
abundance: .
len: 15
CDR3aa: CASSLYNQRRETQYF

v_gene: TRBV19
abundance: .
len: 23
CDR3aa: CASSTQDPTWVFLYRGGNYGYTF

v_gene: TRBV7-8
abundance: .
len: 15
CDR3aa: CASSPFARGHEEQYF

v_gene: TRBV29-1
abundance: .
len: 17
CDR3aa: CSVLLAGGYNPTYEQYF

v_gene: TRBV6-7
abundance: .
len: 14
CDR3aa: CASSLTGRESPLHF

v_gene: TRBV28
abundance: .
len: 15
CDR3aa: CASRPGSQAYSPLHF

v_gene: TRBV29-1
abundance: .
len: 14
CDR3aa: CSVLLAVVKDTQYF

v_gene: TRBV29-1
abundance: once
len: 15
CDR3aa: CSVETLKGRLETQYF

v_gene: TRBV5-4
abundance: .
len: 14
CDR3aa: CASSTQGANEKLFF

v_gene: TRBV7-2
abundance: .
len: 12
CDR3aa: CASSQDYNEQFF

v_gene: TRBV5-1
abundance: .
len: 16
CDR3aa: CASSLVGQGANYGYTF

v_gene: TRBV29-1
abundance: .
len: 12
CDR3aa: CSVDSSYNEQFF

v_gene: TRBV30
abundance: .
len: 14
CDR3aa: CAWSVGRANTEAFF

v_gene: TRBV4-1
abundance: .
len: 17
CDR3aa: CASSQDYGTRYAGELFF

v_gene: TRBV4-1
abundance: .
len: 13
CDR3aa: CASSQVENTEAFF